This record covers a single TCR beta chain. As yet, its antigen is unknown. TCRdb reanalysed the 5' RACE reads using MiXCR and keeps one entry per CDR3 protein. Among approximately 440,000 distinct CDR3 sequences listed, over 15% were seen once. The CDR3 contains 15 residues. With 3 bases removed from V and 1 base from J, the gap between germline ends came to 12 bases. Germline V gene data show CDR1 as ENHRY and CDR2 as SYGVKD. This entry is derived from a study of CD8 T cells in ankylosing spondylitis. Study-level findings and limits: The study identified a TCR beta motif of roughly eight highly homologous variants that appeared characteristic of ankylosing spondylitis blood.

The chain combines TRBV10-3 with TRBJ1-1, with D uncertain. The sequencing sample was made of blood, either unsorted or a sorted T cell fraction (not recorded which). The sequence was collected from a male donor with ankylosing spondylitis. The CDR3 here is CAISESGWRNTEAFF. The CDR3 DNA is TGTGCCATCAGTGAATCTGGGTGGAGGAACACTGAAGCTTTCTTT.